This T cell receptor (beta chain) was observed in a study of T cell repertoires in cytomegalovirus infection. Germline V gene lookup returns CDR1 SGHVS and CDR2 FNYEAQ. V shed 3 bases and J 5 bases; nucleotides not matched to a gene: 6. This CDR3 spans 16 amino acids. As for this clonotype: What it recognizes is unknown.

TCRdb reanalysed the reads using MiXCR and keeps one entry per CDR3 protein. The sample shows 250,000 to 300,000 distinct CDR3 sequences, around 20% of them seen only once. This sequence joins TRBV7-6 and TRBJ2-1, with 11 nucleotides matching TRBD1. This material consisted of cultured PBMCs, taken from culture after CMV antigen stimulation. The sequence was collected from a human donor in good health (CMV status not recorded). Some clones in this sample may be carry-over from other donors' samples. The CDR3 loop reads CASSFWTGGADNEQFF. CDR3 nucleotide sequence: TGTGCCAGCAGCTTTTGGACAGGGGGCGCCGACAATGAGCAGTTCTTC.